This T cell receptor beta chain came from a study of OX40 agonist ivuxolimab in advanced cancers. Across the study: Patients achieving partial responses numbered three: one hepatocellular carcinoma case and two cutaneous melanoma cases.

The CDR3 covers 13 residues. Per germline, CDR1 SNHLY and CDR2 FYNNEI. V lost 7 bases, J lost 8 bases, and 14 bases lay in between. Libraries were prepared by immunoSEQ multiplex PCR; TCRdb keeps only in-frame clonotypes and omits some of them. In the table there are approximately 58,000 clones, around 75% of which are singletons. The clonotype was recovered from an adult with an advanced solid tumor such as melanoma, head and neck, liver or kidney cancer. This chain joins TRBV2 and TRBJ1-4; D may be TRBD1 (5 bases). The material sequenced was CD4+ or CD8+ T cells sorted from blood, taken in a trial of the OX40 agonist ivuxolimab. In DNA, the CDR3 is TGTGCCAGCAAATACAGGCAGAAGGAAAAACTGTTTTTT. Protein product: CASKYRQKEKLFF.